One sample yielded the 29 T cell receptor beta chains listed below, sequenced in a study of cytomegalovirus exposure and HLA in healthy donors. The PCR ran on 60 Vbeta and 13 Jbeta primers. The data were produced by immunoSEQ multiplex PCR, yet TCRdb's version contains in-frame clones alone and is incomplete. The sample has about 120,000 clones, around 80% seen once. Sequencing was done on a sample of PBMCs. These receptors came from a man between 50 and 59 years old in good health and CMV-seronegative.

V is TRBV5-6 and J is TRBJ2-3; no clear D gene. V dropped 4 bases and J dropped 3 bases, with 9 bases sitting between them. The CDR3 consists of 13 residues. CDR1 and CDR2 (germline): SGHDT, YYEEEE. The CDR3 DNA reads TGTGCCAGCAGCCCTGGTGCGACAGATACGCAGTATTTT. It is translated as CASSPGATDTQYF.

This sequence joins TRBV11-3 and TRBJ2-5, with D uncertain. Germline V gives CDR1 SGHNT, CDR2 YENEEA. Trimming took 1 base from V and 5 from J, leaving 14 bases between them. There are 15 residues in the CDR3. CDR3 in amino acids: CASSLGLDAKETQYF. The CDR3 DNA follows: TGTGCCAGCAGCTTAGGGCTAGACGCTAAGGAGACCCAGTACTTC. The complete variable domain, with remaining parts taken from reference TRBV11-3 and TRBJ2-5, reads EAGVVQSPRYKIIEKKQPVAFWCNPISGHNTLYWYLQNLGQGPELLIRYENEEAVDDSQLPKDRFSAERLKGVDSTLKIQPAELGDSAVYLCASSLGLDAKETQYFGPGTRLLVL.

The chain has TRBV28 and TRBJ1-2, with a tentative D call TRBD1 (5 bases). Germline values: CDR1 MDHEN, CDR2 SYDVKM. V lost 1 base to trimming and J lost 8 bases, with 17 bases between them. The CDR3 spans 15 residues. CDR3 nucleotide sequence: TGTGCCAGCAGTTTATTACAGGCGGGGTCAGGGGGCTACACCTTC. Translation gives CASSLLQAGSGGYTF.

The CDR3 sequence is CASSHHSGTGNSPLHF. The CDR3 DNA is TGTGCCAGCAGCCACCACTCCGGGACAGGGAATTCACCCCTCCACTTT. This sequence joins TRBV5-4 and TRBJ1-6; 9 nucleotides match TRBD1. Trimming cost V 4 bases and J 7 bases; bases outside gene matches: 9. The CDR3 loop spans 16 amino acids. CDR1 and CDR2 from the germline V gene are SGHNT and YYREEE (reference sequence).

The chain uses TRBV28 and TRBJ1-5, with a tentative D call TRBD1 (5 bases). With 5 bases removed from V and 7 bases from J, the gap between germline ends came to 9 bases. Germline V lookup: CDR1 MDHEN, CDR2 SYDVKM. The CDR3 runs to 12 residues. The CDR3, as DNA: TGTGCCAGCAGTCAGGACAACCAGCCCCAGCATTTT. Translating gives CASSQDNQPQHF.

J is TRBJ1-2 and V is TRBV19; TRBD1 might be the D (6 bases). Between the trimmed V and J ends, which lost 6 bases and 3 bases, there was a span of 11 bases. The germline V gene encodes CDR1 LNHDA and CDR2 SQIVND (reference sequence). This CDR3 contains 13 residues. CDR3 DNA sequence: TGTGCCAGTAGGCGACAGGAGGACTATGGCTACACCTTC. It yields the protein CASRRQEDYGYTF. Variable domain in full (rest from reference TRBV19 and TRBJ1-2): DGGITQSPKYLFRKEGQNVTLSCEQNLNHDAMYWYRQDPGQGLRLIYYSQIVNDFQKGDIAEGYSVSREKKESFPLTVTSAQKNPTAFYLCASRRQEDYGYTFGSGTRLTVV.

V usage is TRBV7-2 and J usage is TRBJ2-7; 9 bases fit TRBD1. Germline V lookup: CDR1 SGHTA, CDR2 FQGNSA. CDR3 length: 17 amino acids. Trimming at V came to 0 bases and at J to 0 bases, leaving 6 bases not matched to a gene. The DNA for the CDR3 is TGTGCCAGCAGCTTAGCGGGACAGGGCGTTGCCTCCTACGAGCAGTACTTC. Translating gives CASSLAGQGVASYEQYF. The full variable domain, completed using reference TRBV7-2 and TRBJ2-7, is GAGVSQSPSNKVTEKGKDVELRCDPISGHTALYWYRQSLGQGLEFLIYFQGNSAPDKSGLPSDRFSAERTGGSVSTLTIQRTQQEDSAVYLCASSLAGQGVASYEQYFGPGTRLTVT.

The J gene is TRBJ2-4, the V gene TRBV11-1, with a weak D call TRBD2 (6 bases). This CDR3 contains 18 residues. Trimming took off 8 bases at V and 0 bases at J, with 23 bases between the two ends. Germline assignment: CDR1 SGHAT and CDR2 FQDESV (reference sequence). The CDR3 region is CASPPNGGHPLAKNIQYF. CDR3 sequence (DNA): TGTGCCAGCCCACCAAATGGAGGGCACCCACTAGCCAAAAACATTCAGTACTTC.

The chain combines TRBV2 with TRBJ2-3; TRBD2 matches 14 bases. The germline V gene has CDR1 SNHLY and CDR2 FYNNEI. The J segment lost 1 base and the V segment lost 3 bases, leaving 3 bases of the junction unmatched. The CDR3 sequence is 17 residues long. The CDR3: CASSDGTSGSGTDTQYF. The CDR3 DNA sequence: TGTGCCAGCAGTGATGGGACTAGCGGGAGTGGCACAGATACGCAGTATTTT.

The V and J genes are TRBV6-1 and TRBJ2-3; TRBD1 agrees at 8 bases. V lost 2 bases, J lost 3 bases, and 7 bases stayed unmatched. Germline CDR1 and CDR2: MNHNS and SASEGT. This CDR3 is built from 16 residues. The CDR3 DNA is TGTGCCAGCAGTGAAAGTGCAGGGGGCGAAACAGATACGCAGTATTTT. Protein product: CASSESAGGETDTQYF.

This rearrangement joins TRBV4-1 to TRBJ2-7; 10 nucleotides align to TRBD2. Germline trimming cut 0 bases from V and 1 base from J; bases unmatched to any gene: 0. This CDR3 is 15 amino acids long. CDR1 MGHRA and CDR2 YSYEKL come from the germline V gene. The CDR3 DNA reads TGCGCCAGCAGCCAAGAACTAGCGGGATCCTACGAGCAGTACTTC. Encoded protein: CASSQELAGSYEQYF.

V gene TRBV5-1 combines with J gene TRBJ1-6; no reliable D call. V was cut by 6 bases and J by 10 bases, with 17 bases left in between. Germline CDR1 and CDR2: SGHRS and YFSETQ. This CDR3 is 14 amino acids long. CDR3: CASTEGSRGSPLHF. CDR3 nucleotides: TGCGCCAGCACTGAGGGAAGTCGTGGCTCACCCCTCCACTTT. Together with reference TRBV5-1 and TRBJ1-6, the CDR3 gives the full variable domain: KAGVTQTPRYLIKTRGQQVTLSCSPISGHRSVSWYQQTPGQGLQFLFEYFSETQRNKGNFPGRFSGRQFSNSRSEMNVSTLELGDSALYLCASTEGSRGSPLHFGNGTRLTVT.

The gene calls are TRBV2 and TRBJ1-2, with TRBD1 matching over 7 bases. Trimming removed 9 bases from V and 5 bases from J; junction bases left unmatched: 12. The CDR3 runs 14 residues. Germline V gene sequence: CDR1 SNHLY, CDR2 FYNNEI. CDR3 loop: CASSIRDSRYGYTF. For the CDR3, the DNA is TGTGCCAGTTCTATTAGGGACAGCCGTTATGGCTACACCTTC. Drawing the rest from reference TRBV2 and TRBJ1-2, the complete variable domain is EPEVTQTPSHQVTQMGQEVILRCVPISNHLYFYWYRQILGQKVEFLVSFYNNEISEKSEIFDDQFSVERPDGSNFTLKIRSTKLEDSAMYFCASSIRDSRYGYTFGSGTRLTVV.

The chain joins TRBV4-1 to TRBJ2-7; D perhaps matches TRBD2 (6 bases). This CDR3 comprises 15 residues. V lost 4 bases, J lost 2 bases, and 15 bases lay in between. CDR1 and CDR2 from the germline V gene are MGHRA and YSYEKL. CDR3 residues: CASSPRGSGPYEQYF. The CDR3 region has the DNA TGCGCCAGCAGCCCGAGGGGTAGCGGCCCCTACGAGCAGTACTTC.

V usage is TRBV5-6 and J usage is TRBJ1-2; D unclear. The CDR3 runs to 14 residues. Germline V CDR1 and CDR2: SGHDT, YYEEEE. The V gene lost 1 base and the J gene lost 3 bases, with 10 bases spanning the gap. The DNA for the CDR3 is TGTGCCAGCAGCTTGTCAGGCAATTACTATGGCTACACCTTC. Translating gives CASSLSGNYYGYTF.

This chain connects TRBV6-1 to TRBJ1-5; 8 bases match TRBD1. The germline CDR1 and CDR2 sequences are MNHNS and SASEGT. The CDR3 consists of 15 residues. J lost 0 bases, V lost 6 bases, and 4 bases had no gene match. The CDR3: CASRVTGDSNQPQHF. The CDR3 region has the DNA TGTGCCAGCAGGGTGACAGGGGATAGCAATCAGCCCCAGCATTTT.

The chain recombines TRBV28 with TRBJ1-2; TRBD1 might be the D (5 bases). Trimming removed 6 bases from V and 6 bases from J, with 14 bases in between. CDR3 length: 13 residues. Germline values: CDR1 MDHEN, CDR2 SYDVKM. DNA of the CDR3: TGTGCCAGCAGCAGGGACGGGGGTAATGGCTACACCTTC. Its translation: CASSRDGGNGYTF.

The sample holds one count of this clone. The chain employs TRBV7-2 and TRBJ1-5, with 7 bases matching TRBD1. Trimming cost V 6 bases and J 5 bases; bases outside gene matches: 7. The CDR3 extends over 14 amino acids. The germline gives CDR1 SGHTA, CDR2 FQGNSA. The CDR3: CASSPTGVDQPQHF. The CDR3 DNA follows: TGTGCCAGCAGTCCCACAGGGGTCGATCAGCCCCAGCATTTT.

A few counts support this clone. This sequence joins TRBV5-1 and TRBJ1-1; TRBD1 agrees at 7 bases. The CDR3 covers 13 residues. Trimming cost V 1 base and J 6 bases; bases outside gene matches: 3. Germline values: CDR1 SGHRS, CDR2 YFSETQ. CDR3 nucleotides: TGCGCCAGCAGCTTGACAGGGGTCGCTGAAGCTTTCTTT. Protein sequence: CASSLTGVAEAFF.

The chain is built from TRBV7-3 and TRBJ2-2; 10 bases agree with TRBD2. With V trimmed by 0 bases and J by 9 bases, 10 bases remained unmatched. The CDR3 totals 17 residues. CDR1 is SGHTA and CDR2 is FQGTGA in the germline V gene. Here the CDR3 reads CASSLTRKTSGIRELFF. The CDR3 nucleotides are TGTGCCAGCAGCTTAACTCGCAAAACTAGCGGGATTAGGGAGCTGTTTTTT.

As concerns this clone: The germline gene is not matched at one end of the junction; a read error may be the cause. This chain joins TRBV7-9 and TRBJ2-3, with D unclear. In germline, CDR1 is SEHNR, CDR2 FQNEAQ (reference sequence). The CDR3 is 13 amino acids. DNA of the CDR3: TGTGCCAGCAGTTTAGGAGGCACAGATACGCAGTATTTT. This encodes CASSLGGTDTQYF.

The chain carries TRBV27 and TRBJ2-5; D is unclear. V lost 2 bases to trimming and J lost 5 bases, with 9 bases between them. The CDR3 covers 13 residues. The germline gives CDR1 MNHEY, CDR2 SMNVEV (reference sequence). The CDR3 region is CASSLNSVETQYF. The CDR3 nucleotides read TGTGCCAGCAGTTTAAATTCTGTGGAGACCCAGTACTTC.

The J gene is TRBJ2-1, the V gene TRBV9, with D perhaps TRBD1 (5 bases). Trimming pared 3 bases from V and 8 bases from J, leaving 24 bases between. The CDR3 spans 17 residues. Germline CDR1 SGDLS, CDR2 YYNGEE. CDR3 sequence (DNA): TGTGCCAGCAGCGAGTCTCCTGGGGCACGCTTTTTCCATGAGCAGTTCTTC. This codes for CASSESPGARFFHEQFF.

The rearrangement uses TRBV19 and TRBJ2-3; tentatively, D is TRBD2 (6 bases). The CDR3 is 13 residues long. CDR1 and CDR2 (germline): LNHDA, SQIVND (reference sequence). V was shortened by 1 base and J by 12 bases, with 14 bases between the two germline ends. The CDR3 is CASSIVVEAGQYF. CDR3 DNA sequence: TGTGCCAGTAGTATAGTTGTGGAGGCGGGACAGTATTTT.

This clone was counted only a few times. The chain couples TRBV2 to TRBJ2-7; D might be TRBD2 (6 bases). From germline, CDR1 is SNHLY and CDR2 FYNNEI. This CDR3 has 12 residues. The ends were cut back, 5 bases at V and 6 bases at J, with 11 bases in the middle. CDR3 in DNA: TGTGCCAGCAGTCCTAGGCGGGGCGAGCAGTACTTC. Translation: CASSPRRGEQYF.

In its sample, this clone was seen a few times. This sequence joins TRBV29-1 and TRBJ1-5, with a weak D call TRBD1 (5 bases). Germline assignment: CDR1 SQVTM and CDR2 ANQGSEA. V shed 5 bases and J shed 9 bases, with 23 bases lying between them. This CDR3 contains 15 residues. CDR3 coding DNA: TGCAGCGTTTTGGCCGGGGGGGATCGCAATGTGCCCCAGCATTTT. Translation: CSVLAGGDRNVPQHF.

The V and J genes are TRBV7-2 and TRBJ2-3, with D hard to call. Trimming removed 0 bases at V and 0 bases at J, with 4 bases between. Per germline, CDR1 SGHTA and CDR2 FQGNSA. This CDR3 is 14 amino acids long. CDR3 DNA: TGTGCCAGCAGCTTAGCTAGAAGCACAGATACGCAGTATTTT. Translated: CASSLARSTDTQYF.

The V call is TRBV28, the J call TRBJ1-1; D might be TRBD1 (6 bases). CDR3 size: 15 residues. CDR1 is MDHEN and CDR2 is SYDVKM in the germline V gene. Trimming took off 5 bases at V and 1 base at J, with 14 bases between the two ends. DNA of the CDR3: TGTGCCAGCAGTAACCGACAGGTTGGGAACACTGAAGCTTTCTTT. Amino acid sequence: CASSNRQVGNTEAFF.

The chain has TRBV7-2 and TRBJ2-7; 9 bases fit TRBD2. Germline values: CDR1 SGHTA, CDR2 FQGNSA. The CDR3 extends over 13 amino acids. The V and J ends lost 7 bases and 6 bases, in that order; junction bases with no gene match: 7. CDR3 coding DNA: TGTGCCAGCACCCTGACTAGCGGAGGCGAGCAGTACTTC. Residues: CASTLTSGGEQYF.